This TCR beta chain was sequenced in a study of CD8+CD57+ T cells in acquired aplastic anemia. Study details: When averaged, DNA from sorted CD4+ and CD8+ cells came to approximately 3.2 ug.

Only patients with CD8+CD57+ cell expansion on flow cytometry were chosen for sequencing. Note on this clonotype: The CDR3 end shows no conserved phenylalanine or tryptophan, and so a read error is likely. It is unclear where the CDR3 begins or ends on the DNA, so no DNA is shown, and the CDR3 is as TCRdb lists it.

Genomic DNA templated the TCR beta VDJ and CDR3 profiling. TCRdb itself ran the reads through MiXCR, one entry per CDR3 protein. The repertoire holds approximately 150,000 distinct CDR3 sequences, with 45% to 55% as singletons. CDR1 and CDR2 (germline): DFQATT, SNEGSKA (reference sequence). The CDR3 region is 8 residues in length, termini included. The chain has TRBV20-1 and TRBJ2-7; TRBD2, the table's D call, lacks a check against the DNA. Sequencing used sorted CD4+, CD8+, or CD8+CD57+ T cells (not recorded which) from PBMCs. The receptor was derived from a human donor with aplastic anemia. The CDR3 sequence is CSARGVAG.